These 26 T cell receptor beta chains originate from one sample sequenced in a study of CD8 T cells in ankylosing spondylitis. Study-level findings and limits: Typical of ankylosing spondylitis blood, it appeared, was a TCR beta motif of roughly eight highly homologous variants.

TCRdb re-analysed the 5' RACE reads in MiXCR, keeping a single row per CDR3 protein. The sample lists hundreds of thousands of distinct CDR3 sequences, approximately 17% occurring once. For these TCRs, the target antigens are not known. Sample: blood, either unsorted or a sorted T cell fraction (not recorded which). These receptors were taken from a male donor with ankylosing spondylitis.

As regards this clonotype: Germline is not matched at one junction end, which may reflect a read error. In DNA form, the CDR3 reads TGCAGTGTTAGATACAGGGGACCCACAGATACGCAGTATTTT. As protein: CSVRYRGPTDTQYF. The V and J genes are TRBV20-1 and TRBJ2-3, with 7 bases aligning to TRBD1. Germline-derived CDR1 and CDR2 are DFQATT and SNEGSKA (reference sequence). This CDR3 contains 14 residues.

The rearrangement joins TRBV20-1 to TRBJ1-2, with TRBD1 matching 8 bases. Looked up from germline, CDR1 is DFQATT and CDR2 is SNEGSKA (reference sequence). The CDR3 totals 15 residues. V was pared by 2 bases and J by 2 bases, with 7 bases of the junction left unmatched. CDR3 residues: CSARPGHRGNYGYTF. Here the CDR3 DNA reads TGCAGTGCTAGACCCGGGCACAGGGGGAACTATGGCTACACCTTC.

In this sample, this clonotype turned up a few times. V and J are TRBV4-3 and TRBJ1-6; maybe TRBD1 (5 bases). V was trimmed by 0 bases and J by 10 bases, leaving 16 bases between them. Germline assignment: CDR1 LGHNA and CDR2 YSLEER. This CDR3 has 16 amino acids. CDR3 region: CASSQDIGQGRSPLHF. The CDR3 region has the DNA TGCGCCAGCAGCCAAGATATCGGGCAGGGAAGATCACCCCTCCACTTT.

The chain has TRBV12-3 or TRBV12-4 and TRBJ1-3, with D possibly matching TRBD1 (5 bases). There are 15 residues in the CDR3. The V gene lost 5 bases and the J gene lost 0 bases, with 11 bases spanning the gap. DNA of the CDR3: TGTGCCAGCAGTAGCAGGGTGAGCTCTGGAAACACCATATATTTT. As protein: CASSSRVSSGNTIYF.

Ten or more counts support this clonotype. The chain combines TRBV4-2 with TRBJ2-2; TRBD2 might be the D (6 bases). From germline, CDR1 is LGHNA and CDR2 YNFKEQ. Trimming stripped 0 bases from V and 5 bases from J, with 19 bases between. The CDR3 totals 18 residues. The CDR3 DNA follows: TGTGCCAGCAGCCAAGATCGTCGAGCGCGGGAAGGAACCGGGGAGCTGTTTTTT. Protein: CASSQDRRAREGTGELFF.

This chain connects TRBV6-1 to TRBJ2-5, with 11 bases fitting TRBD2. The germline V gene encodes CDR1 MNHNS and CDR2 SASEGT. There are 15 residues in the CDR3. Unmatched junction bases numbered 4, after V lost 4 bases and J lost 3 bases. DNA for the CDR3: TGTGCCAGCAGTGGCGGGACTAGCGGTAAAGAGACCCAGTACTTC. This codes for CASSGGTSGKETQYF.

The CDR3 DNA reads TGTGCCAGTACCACTAGCGGGGCCCAGACCTACAATGAGCAGTTCTTC. It yields the protein CASTTSGAQTYNEQFF. V and J are TRBV19 and TRBJ2-1; 10 nucleotides agree with TRBD2. Germline V gene sequence: CDR1 LNHDA, CDR2 SQIVND (reference sequence). The CDR3 is made up of 16 amino acids. Unmatched junction bases numbered 8, after V lost 7 bases and J lost 2 bases.

The chain carries TRBV11-2 and TRBJ2-2; 13 bases fit TRBD2. V lost 5 bases to trimming and J lost 4 bases; unmatched junction nucleotides: 7. This CDR3 has 17 residues. Germline CDR1 reads SGHAT; CDR2 reads FQNNGV. The chain's CDR3 is CASSPRLAGGRTGELFF. CDR3 DNA: TGTGCCAGCAGCCCCAGACTAGCGGGGGGCCGCACCGGGGAGCTGTTTTTT.

The chain is built from TRBV12-3 or TRBV12-4 and TRBJ2-1; tentative D call: TRBD1 (6 bases). CDR3 length: 16 residues. V was cut by 2 bases and J by 5 bases, with 16 bases left in between. This CDR3 reads CASSLRVGRGHNEQFF. In DNA, the CDR3 is TGTGCCAGCAGTTTACGGGTGGGCAGGGGACACAATGAGCAGTTCTTC.

The CDR3 protein is CASSLPTGGFGEQYF. The CDR3 DNA follows: TGTGCCAGCAGCTTACCGACAGGGGGCTTTGGCGAGCAGTACTTC. This chain uses TRBV11-2 with TRBJ2-7, with 10 nucleotides matching TRBD1. The CDR3 contains 15 residues. Germline-derived CDR1 and CDR2 are SGHAT and FQNNGV. The J segment lost 6 bases and the V segment lost 2 bases, leaving 7 bases of the junction unmatched.

CDR3 region: CASRILAGGINEQFF. The CDR3 nucleotides are TGTGCCAGCAGGATCCTAGCGGGAGGGATCAATGAGCAGTTCTTC. The V call is TRBV27, the J call TRBJ2-1; 12 bases line up with TRBD2. CDR1 and CDR2 from the germline V gene are MNHEY and SMNVEV (reference sequence). The CDR3 has 15 amino acids. Trimming at V came to 6 bases and at J to 6 bases, leaving 6 bases not matched to a gene.

The chain employs TRBV20-1 and TRBJ1-6, with no clear D. This CDR3 has 16 residues. From germline, CDR1 is DFQATT and CDR2 SNEGSKA (reference sequence). V was pared by 6 bases and J by 0 bases, with 15 bases between. CDR3 region: CSAPRDRGSYNSPLHF. In nucleotides, the CDR3 is TGCAGTGCACCTAGGGATCGCGGCTCCTATAATTCACCCCTCCACTTT.

In this sample, this clonotype turned up many times. The chain has TRBV5-1 and TRBJ2-2, with TRBD2 matching over 7 bases. The V and J ends lost 2 bases and 7 bases, in that order; junction bases with no gene match: 8. Germline V gives CDR1 SGHRS, CDR2 YFSETQ. The length of the CDR3 is 15 residues. CDR3 sequence reads: CASSLAAGLRGELFF. Here the CDR3 DNA reads TGCGCCAGCAGCTTAGCAGCGGGGCTTCGCGGGGAGCTGTTTTTT. Full variable domain (remainder filled in from reference TRBV5-1 and TRBJ2-2): KAGVTQTPRYLIKTRGQQVTLSCSPISGHRSVSWYQQTPGQGLQFLFEYFSETQRNKGNFPGRFSGRQFSNSRSEMNVSTLELGDSALYLCASSLAAGLRGELFFGEGSRLTVL.

This chain links TRBV20-1 with TRBJ1-1; weak D call: TRBD1 (5 bases). This CDR3 is 14 amino acids long. Looked up from germline, CDR1 is DFQATT and CDR2 is SNEGSKA (reference sequence). V lost 1 base, J lost 0 bases, and 9 bases lay in between. In DNA form, the CDR3 reads TGCAGTGCTAGAGGGGGGGGGATGAACACTGAAGCTTTCTTT. This sequence encodes CSARGGGMNTEAFF.

This clonotype was counted between two and nine times. The J gene is TRBJ1-5, the V gene TRBV18; D possibly corresponds to TRBD1 (6 bases). Germline V gives CDR1 KGHSH, CDR2 LQKENI. The V end was cut by 4 bases, the J end by 2 bases, with 15 bases between. The CDR3 length is 16 residues. The CDR3 reads CASSRTVTAGNQPQHF. CDR3 coding DNA: TGTGCCAGCTCACGGACAGTCACGGCGGGCAATCAGCCCCAGCATTTT.

This clonotype has only a few counts. The rearrangement links TRBV6-1 to TRBJ2-2, with a possible D match to TRBD1 (8 bases). The CDR3 is made up of 16 amino acids. The V end lost 4 bases, the J end lost 4 bases, and 16 bases lay between the germline ends. The germline V gene encodes CDR1 MNHNS and CDR2 SASEGT. CDR3 coding DNA: TGTGCCAGCAGTGGCCGGACAGGGAGGGCCACCGGGGAGCTGTTTTTT. Protein sequence: CASSGRTGRATGELFF.

The rearrangement joins TRBV10-3 to TRBJ2-5; TRBD1 aligns across 7 bases. V shed 11 bases, J shed 5 bases, and the junction held 11 bases outside the gene matches. Germline-derived CDR1 and CDR2 are ENHRY and SYGVKD. The CDR3 sequence is 13 residues long. CDR3 nucleotide sequence: TGTGCCGCCACAGGGGTTGGATTGGAGACCCAGTACTTC. It encodes CAATGVGLETQYF.

This clonotype was seen only a few times. The rearrangement joins TRBV4-2 to TRBJ2-1; 7 nucleotides agree with TRBD2. CDR1 and CDR2 (germline): LGHNA, YNFKEQ. V gave up 1 base and J gave up 5 bases; unmatched junction bases: 8. The CDR3 consists of 16 residues. The CDR3 coding sequence is TGTGCCAGCAGCCAAGGGACGGCTAGCGGAAACAATGAGCAGTTCTTC. As protein: CASSQGTASGNNEQFF.

Ten or more counts support this clonotype. The J gene is TRBJ2-7, the V gene TRBV9, with 10 bases matching TRBD1. This CDR3 has 15 residues. Looked up from germline, CDR1 is SGDLS and CDR2 is YYNGEE. Trimming removed 0 bases from V and 2 bases from J; junction bases left unmatched: 2. The DNA for the CDR3 is TGTGCCAGCAGCGTAGGGGGACAGGGGACCTACGAGCAGTACTTC. This encodes CASSVGGQGTYEQYF.

In its sample, this clonotype was seen a few times. The chain carries TRBV5-1 and TRBJ1-3; 10 bases are a match to TRBD1. The CDR3 is made up of 16 amino acids. Trimming took 4 bases from V and 0 from J; bases not matched to a gene: 4. Germline CDR1 reads SGHRS; CDR2 reads YFSETQ. The CDR3 DNA follows: TGCGCCAGCAGCGTGGGACAGGGGTACTCTGGAAACACCATATATTTT. Residues: CASSVGQGYSGNTIYF. The full variable domain, completed using reference TRBV5-1 and TRBJ1-3, is KAGVTQTPRYLIKTRGQQVTLSCSPISGHRSVSWYQQTPGQGLQFLFEYFSETQRNKGNFPGRFSGRQFSNSRSEMNVSTLELGDSALYLCASSVGQGYSGNTIYFGEGSWLTVV.

The rearrangement uses TRBV3-1 and TRBJ2-1; 7 positions match TRBD2. The J segment lost 4 bases and the V segment lost 0 bases, leaving 6 bases of the junction unmatched. The CDR3 is made up of 16 amino acids. The germline CDR1 and CDR2 sequences are LGHDT and YNNKEL (reference sequence). CDR3 nucleotide sequence: TGTGCCAGCAGCCAAGATTTGGGGGGGGGTTACAATGAGCAGTTCTTC. It yields the protein CASSQDLGGGYNEQFF.

V gene TRBV20-1 combines with J gene TRBJ2-1, with TRBD2 matching over 12 bases. CDR3 length equals 14 residues. Germline V gene lookup returns CDR1 DFQATT and CDR2 SNEGSKA (reference sequence). The trim removed 1 base at V and 8 bases at J, leaving 3 bases unmatched. The CDR3 protein is CSARASGRGDEQFF. The DNA for the CDR3 is TGCAGTGCTAGAGCTAGCGGGAGGGGAGATGAGCAGTTCTTC.

The chain employs TRBV20-1 and TRBJ2-6, with 9 bases that match TRBD1. From germline, CDR1 is DFQATT and CDR2 SNEGSKA (reference sequence). The CDR3 totals 16 residues. The trim removed 7 bases at V and 0 bases at J, leaving 7 bases unmatched. The CDR3 DNA is TGCAGTGTCGGGGACAGGGCCTCCTCTGGGGCCAACGTCCTGACTTTC. It specifies CSVGDRASSGANVLTF.

This clonotype was seen a few times. The chain couples TRBV20-1 to TRBJ2-5, with unresolved D. Looked up from germline, CDR1 is DFQATT and CDR2 is SNEGSKA (reference sequence). The CDR3 has 12 residues. V lost 6 bases, J lost 1 base, and 9 bases lay in between. CDR3 in amino acids: CSAPVGQETQYF. The DNA of the CDR3 is TGCAGTGCCCCGGTGGGCCAAGAGACCCAGTACTTC.

The chain is built from TRBV7-2 and TRBJ2-7; TRBD2 matches 9 bases. Germline assignment: CDR1 SGHTA and CDR2 FQGNSA. The CDR3 is 11 residues long. Trimming at V came to 5 bases and at J to 12 bases, leaving 5 bases not matched to a gene. The CDR3 DNA reads as TGTGCCAGCAGCCTCGGGACTAGCCCGTACTTC. Its protein is CASSLGTSPYF.

This clonotype was picked up a small number of times. V usage is TRBV9 and J usage is TRBJ2-1; D remains unclear. CDR1 and CDR2 (germline): SGDLS, YYNGEE. The CDR3 is 14 amino acids. V lost 4 bases, J lost 2 bases, and 10 bases lay in between. CDR3 in amino acids: CASSMGFPYNEQFF. CDR3 nucleotide sequence: TGTGCCAGCAGCATGGGGTTTCCCTACAATGAGCAGTTCTTC.